A single sample is the source of the 10 T cell receptor beta chains below, sequenced in a study of T cells in Graves' hyperthyroidism and ophthalmopathy. There were TCR beta CDR3 regions amplified from RNA transcripts. RT-PCR in the first round (using the HTBI primer set) targeted the TCR CDR3. TCRdb reprocessed the multiplex PCR reads with MiXCR, giving one entry per CDR3 protein. The sample lists about 290,000 distinct CDR3 sequences, about an eighth seen once, with 7.9% in the top ten. Sequencing input: blood. The receptors were sampled from a woman aged 40 to 50 with Graves' hyperthyroidism.

The rearrangement joins TRBV7-9 to TRBJ1-4; TRBD1 matches at 9 bases. The CDR3 is made up of 14 amino acids. Germline assignment: CDR1 SEHNR and CDR2 FQNEAQ (reference sequence). V lost 8 bases to trimming and J lost 8 bases; unmatched junction nucleotides: 9. In DNA form, the CDR3 reads TGTGCCAGCTCCCGGGACAGGGATGACGAAAAACTGTTTTTT. The encoded protein is CASSRDRDDEKLFF.

This clonotype showed up many times. V gene TRBV11-1 combines with J gene TRBJ2-2, with D tentatively TRBD2 (6 bases). This CDR3 has 18 amino acids. V dropped 5 bases and J dropped 0 bases, with 19 bases sitting between them. CDR1 and CDR2 (germline): SGHAT, FQDESV (reference sequence). CDR3 in DNA: TGTGCCAGCAGCCCTGGAGCTTCCGGGAGATCGAACACCGGGGAGCTGTTTTTT. It yields the protein CASSPGASGRSNTGELFF.

This clonotype was found a few times. The chain combines TRBV10-3 with TRBJ2-1; 11 bases line up with TRBD2. Germline V CDR1 and CDR2: ENHRY, SYGVKD. This CDR3 is built from 14 residues. Trimming cost V 10 bases and J 8 bases; bases outside gene matches: 10. The CDR3: CATVAGGSSDEQFF. DNA for the CDR3: TGTGCCACCGTAGCGGGAGGGTCCTCGGATGAGCAGTTCTTC.

For this clonotype: At one of its ends the junction is not consistent with the germline gene, which may arise from a read error. V and J are TRBV11-2 and TRBJ2-7; 7 bases match TRBD2. The CDR3 has 13 residues. Germline-derived CDR1 and CDR2 are SGHAT and FQNNGV. CDR3 sequence (DNA): TGCGCCAGCAGCCCCGGGGAGGGCTTCGAGCAGTACTTC. As protein: CASSPGEGFEQYF. The full variable domain, rest sourced from reference TRBV11-2 and TRBJ2-7, is EAGVAQSPRYKIIEKRQSVAFWCNPISGHATLYWYQQILGQGPKLLIQFQNNGVVDDSQLPKDRFSAERLKGVDSTLKIQPAKLEDSAVYLCASSPGEGFEQYFGPGTRLTVT.

On this clonotype itself: A read error may explain this, as a much larger clone is one base away. This chain links TRBV3-1 with TRBJ1-6; D is unresolved. The CDR3 has 14 residues. Germline CDR1 LGHDT, CDR2 YNNKEL (reference sequence). CDR3 nucleotide sequence: TGTGCCAGCGGCCAAGAGGAACTGAAATCACCCCTCCACTTT. It codes for CASGQEELKSPLHF.

This chain's CDR3 is CATSDWGPLGEQFF. As DNA, the CDR3 is TGTGCCACCAGTGATTGGGGCCCGCTTGGGGAGCAGTTCTTC. The chain combines TRBV24-1 with TRBJ2-1, with D possibly being TRBD1 (5 bases). V shed 2 bases and J shed 10 bases, with 14 bases lying between them. This CDR3 has 14 amino acids. CDR1 and CDR2 (germline): KGHDR, SFDVKD.

This clonotype has at least ten counts. The gene calls are TRBV7-2 and TRBJ2-1; 10 positions match TRBD2. V gave up 6 bases and J gave up 8 bases; unmatched junction bases: 7. Germline CDR1 reads SGHTA; CDR2 reads FQGNSA. The CDR3 is 14 residues long. The DNA of the CDR3 is TGTGCCAGCAGGGTCCAGCGGGAGGGCCATGAGCAGTTCTTC. Translating gives CASRVQREGHEQFF.

This clonotype has ten or more counts. The rearrangement joins TRBV6-1 to TRBJ2-7, with 7 bases aligning to TRBD2. V lost 5 bases, J lost 8 bases, and 6 bases stayed unmatched. CDR1 and CDR2 from the germline V gene are MNHNS and SASEGT. The CDR3 length is 12 residues. The CDR3 loop is CASSITSDQQYF. Here the CDR3 DNA reads TGTGCCAGCAGTATAACTAGCGATCAGCAGTACTTC.

There are many counts of this clonotype. The chain is built from TRBV12-3 or TRBV12-4 and TRBJ2-1; TRBD2 matches at 7 bases. The CDR3 is 16 amino acids. V was clipped by 6 bases and J by 3 bases; unmatched bases: 11. The CDR3 region has the DNA TGTGCCAGCAGCCTTGGACTAGGAAGTATCTACAATGAGCAGTTCTTC. Amino acids: CASSLGLGSIYNEQFF.

This clonotype appeared many times. The V gene is TRBV10-2, the J gene TRBJ1-1; no definite D call. CDR1 WSHSY and CDR2 SAAADI come from the germline V gene. The CDR3 loop spans 14 amino acids. Trimming cost V 5 bases and J 1 base, with 11 bases left between them. The CDR3 loop reads CASSPDGWNTEAFF. The CDR3 DNA reads as TGCGCCAGCAGTCCGGACGGCTGGAACACTGAAGCTTTCTTT.